This TCR beta chain was identified during a study of T-cell reconstitution after alpha-beta-depleted transplantation in children. General study results and limits: Surviving thymic progenitors and recipient T cells were the source of high TCRbeta diversity at day 60 in some patients. Alpha-beta T cells about two months after transplant reportedly derived from several hundred expanded graft clones.

Germline values: CDR1 LNHDA, CDR2 SQIVND (reference sequence). The CDR3 is made up of 15 amino acids. The ends lost 5 bases at V and 7 bases at J; junction bases unmatched: 10. This clonotype was picked up one time. Its antigen is as yet unknown. Preparation of the TCRbeta library was carried out with unique molecular identifiers. TCRdb recomputed calls from the PCR reads with MiXCR, one row per CDR3 protein. The table lists approximately 1,000,000 distinct CDR3 sequences, about 31% of them singletons. Sequenced material: PBMCs, mostly from graft donor cells, taken 360 days after TCRalphabeta/CD19-depleted stem cell transplant. This clonotype originated in a boy less than two years old who had a stem cell transplant for SCID, so the T cells may come from the graft donor. The V call is TRBV19, the J call TRBJ2-3, with 9 bases aligning to TRBD1. The DNA of the CDR3 is TGTGCCAGTAGTGGGACAGGGAGGGTAGATAATACGCAGTATTTT. Translated: CASSGTGRVDNTQYF.